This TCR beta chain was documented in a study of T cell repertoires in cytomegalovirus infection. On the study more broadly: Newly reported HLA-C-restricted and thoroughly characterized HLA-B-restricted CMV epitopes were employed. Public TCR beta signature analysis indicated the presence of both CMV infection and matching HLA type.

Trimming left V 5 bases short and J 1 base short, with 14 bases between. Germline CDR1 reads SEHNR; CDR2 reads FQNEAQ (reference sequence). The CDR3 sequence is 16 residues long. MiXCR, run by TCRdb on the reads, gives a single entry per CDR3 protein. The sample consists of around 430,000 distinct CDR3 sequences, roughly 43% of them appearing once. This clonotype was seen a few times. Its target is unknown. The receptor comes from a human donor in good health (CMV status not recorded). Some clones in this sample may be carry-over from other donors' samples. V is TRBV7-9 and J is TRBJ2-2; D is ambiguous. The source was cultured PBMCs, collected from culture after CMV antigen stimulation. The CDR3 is CASSPPGLLNTGELFF. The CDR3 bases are TGTGCCAGCAGCCCCCCTGGCCTCTTGAACACCGGGGAGCTGTTTTTT.